This T cell receptor beta chain originates from a study of long-term antiretroviral therapy in people with HIV. General study points: Neither ART adherence, viral resistance nor therapy changes were documented. Comparison with controls showed narrower CDR3 length ranges in HIV repertoires.

Remarks on this clone: Its target is unknown.

At survey level, the immunoSEQ assay was run in its v3.0 version. In sequencing, about 35,000-50,000 T-cell genomes per sample were targeted. Assay: immunoSEQ multiplex PCR; the TCRdb copy retains only in-frame clones and omits some. The sample carries 6,000 or so clones, 60% to 80% recorded once. The CDR3 is made up of 15 amino acids. Looked up from germline, CDR1 is SNHLY and CDR2 is FYNNEI. V shed 7 bases, J shed 5 bases, and the junction held 8 bases outside the gene matches. The sequence came from a middle-aged man with HIV. Sequencing was performed on unsorted PBMCs, taken 0.5 years before starting antiretroviral therapy. The V call is TRBV2, the J call TRBJ2-1, with 10 bases fitting TRBD2. The CDR3 DNA reads TGTGCCAGCAAGACGAGAAGCGGGGGGGACAATGAGCAGTTCTTC. This encodes CASKTRSGGDNEQFF.